This T cell receptor (beta chain) was identified in a study of blood T cell repertoires in COVID-19. Overall study context: Both acute and convalescent COVID-19 samples were obtained from the United States, Italy and Spain.

Using immunoSEQ multiplex PCR, the repertoire was profiled, and TCRdb retains in-frame clones only, with some absent. The sample lists approximately 60,000 clones, about nine tenths occurring once. From germline, CDR1 is KGHDR and CDR2 SFDVKD. The length of the CDR3 is 16 residues. V lost 3 bases and J lost 1, with 15 bases in between. The genes are TRBV24-1 and TRBJ2-7, with a possible D match to TRBD1 (6 bases). Sequenced input: peripheral blood. The origin of this receptor is a man aged 50 to 60 with active COVID-19. The CDR3 protein is CATSDTPRGESYEQYF. The CDR3 coding sequence is TGTGCCACCAGTGATACCCCCAGGGGCGAATCCTACGAGCAGTACTTC.